The following is a TCR beta chain sequence with its context. The read stops 3 residues short of the end of the CDR3; the missing end is completed from the germline J gene. This record comes from a study of T cells in women clearing cervical HPV infection. CDR3 size: 16 residues. The V and J ends lost 0 bases and 7 bases, in that order; junction bases with no gene match: 9. Germline lookup yields CDR1 SGHTA and CDR2 FQGNSA. Sequencing was performed with immunoSEQ multiplex PCR; in TCRdb, only in-frame clones are kept and a portion is missing. This table holds around 16,000 clones. Sequences were obtained from blood buffy coat. The chain is built from TRBV7-2 and TRBJ2-1; 7 bases line up with TRBD2. This TCR came from a woman aged 18-70 years with a cervical HPV16 infection that either progressed to CIN3+ or cleared (not recorded which). The DNA read from the CDR3 is TGTGCCAGCAGCTTAGCTAGCGGGCTCCTCGCGAATGAG. This codes for CASSLASGLLANE. The entire CDR3 sequence reads CASSLASGLLANEQFF.